The 19 T cell receptor beta chains presented below share a single source sample, sequenced in a study of blood T cells in healthy people across ages. Through a sample-barcoded 5' primer and a J-beta primer mix, a second PCR was run for about 7 to 12 cycles. TCRdb called the 5' RACE reads again in MiXCR, with one record for every CDR3 protein. The repertoire holds roughly 1.9 million distinct CDR3 sequences, 30% to 40% seen once, with around 23% in the top ten. Material for sequencing was blood. These receptors all come from a human donor in good health.

This clonotype was seen more than once but under ten times. The genes are TRBV15 and TRBJ2-3; no definite D call. Germline CDR1 reads LNHNV; CDR2 reads YYDKDF (reference sequence). The CDR3 consists of 13 residues. Trimming removed 4 bases from V and 4 bases from J, with 9 bases in between. The CDR3 reads CATSIRVADTQYF. CDR3 nucleotides: TGTGCCACCAGCATAAGGGTGGCAGATACGCAGTATTTT.

Here the CDR3 DNA reads TGTGCCAGCAGCTTAGATTACAAGAACACTGAAGCTTTCTTT. Translated: CASSLDYKNTEAFF. The chain couples TRBV7-9 to TRBJ1-1; D is uncertain. CDR1 and CDR2 (germline): SEHNR, FQNEAQ (reference sequence). V was cut by 1 base and J by 1 base, with 7 bases left in between. The CDR3 length is 14 residues.

This clonotype was observed a handful of times. This chain uses TRBV20-1 with TRBJ1-2; TRBD1 aligns across 9 bases. Per germline, CDR1 DFQATT and CDR2 SNEGSKA (reference sequence). This CDR3 region has 15 residues. J was trimmed by 0 bases and V by 1 base; bases with no gene match: 3. The CDR3 DNA sequence: TGCAGTGCTAGAGCACAGGGGGCGGCTAACTATGGCTACACCTTC. Translation gives CSARAQGAANYGYTF.

The sample holds one count of this clonotype. The rearrangement links TRBV15 to TRBJ1-2; no firm D call. Trimming took off 1 base at V and 4 bases at J, with 13 bases between the two ends. The germline gives CDR1 LNHNV, CDR2 YYDKDF (reference sequence). The CDR3 has 15 amino acids. In nucleotides, the CDR3 is TGTGCCACCAGCAGAGCGCGGAGGACGGTCTATGGCTACACCTTC. Translating it yields CATSRARRTVYGYTF.

This rearrangement joins TRBV6-1 to TRBJ2-1; the D is unclear. V was clipped by 2 bases and J by 8 bases, with 1 base between them. The CDR3 covers 10 residues. Germline lookup yields CDR1 MNHNS and CDR2 SASEGT. The CDR3 region is CASSEHEQFF. The CDR3 coding sequence is TGTGCCAGCAGTGAACATGAGCAGTTCTTC.

This clonotype showed up just a few times. V gene TRBV20-1 combines with J gene TRBJ2-2; D gene ambiguous. Trimming took 3 bases from V and 0 from J, leaving 5 bases between them. This CDR3 spans 13 amino acids. Germline V gives CDR1 DFQATT, CDR2 SNEGSKA (reference sequence). In DNA, the CDR3 is TGCAGTGCTAGTCCCCCGAACACCGGGGAGCTGTTTTTT. As protein: CSASPPNTGELFF.

The V gene is TRBV5-1, the J gene TRBJ1-2, with a weak D call TRBD1 (5 bases). Trimming removed 0 bases at V and 3 bases at J, with 27 bases between. Germline V gives CDR1 SGHRS, CDR2 YFSETQ. The CDR3 has 20 amino acids. DNA for the CDR3: TGCGCCAGCAGCTTGGATCCGATTCGATATATAAGGGGATCGGACTATGGCTACACCTTC. It is translated as CASSLDPIRYIRGSDYGYTF. The entire variable domain, with the rest obtained from reference TRBV5-1 and TRBJ1-2, is as follows: KAGVTQTPRYLIKTRGQQVTLSCSPISGHRSVSWYQQTPGQGLQFLFEYFSETQRNKGNFPGRFSGRQFSNSRSEMNVSTLELGDSALYLCASSLDPIRYIRGSDYGYTFGSGTRLTVV.

This clonotype turned up a few times. CDR3 residues: CASSQDGGDQPQHF. CDR3 coding DNA: TGCGCCAGCAGCCAAGATGGGGGCGATCAGCCCCAGCATTTT. This chain joins TRBV4-1 and TRBJ1-5, with D possibly matching TRBD1 (6 bases). From germline, CDR1 is MGHRA and CDR2 YSYEKL. CDR3 length equals 14 residues. V dropped 0 bases and J dropped 5 bases, with 8 bases sitting between them.

About this clonotype itself: One junction end disagrees with the germline gene, perhaps due to a read error. The chain has TRBV12-3 or TRBV12-4 and TRBJ1-2; D call uncertain. The CDR3 is 14 residues long. This CDR3 reads CASGRLRYYYGYTF. CDR3 in DNA: TGTGCCAGCGGCCGTCTACGGTACTACTATGGCTACACCTTT.

The chain is built from TRBV2 and TRBJ2-3; a weak D match, TRBD1 (6 bases). Germline V lookup: CDR1 SNHLY, CDR2 FYNNEI. The CDR3 runs to 14 residues. V lost 7 bases and J 3 bases, leaving 14 bases between the germline ends. CDR3 loop: CASIHDRRTDTQYF. The CDR3 DNA sequence: TGTGCCAGCATCCACGACAGGCGGACAGATACGCAGTATTTT.

The chain has TRBV6-4 and TRBJ1-5; D remains ambiguous. Germline V gene data show CDR1 as MRHNA and CDR2 as SNTAGT. Between the trimmed V and J ends, which lost 6 bases and 0 bases, there was a span of 6 bases. The length of the CDR3 is 13 residues. In DNA form, the CDR3 reads TGTGCCAGCAGGGCCTATAGCAATCAGCCCCAGCATTTT. Amino acids: CASRAYSNQPQHF.

This clonotype came up once. This chain connects TRBV3-1 to TRBJ2-3, with TRBD2 matching over 9 bases. The CDR3 is 13 residues long. The germline V gene has CDR1 LGHDT and CDR2 YNNKEL (reference sequence). Losses at the gene ends were 6 bases for V and 11 bases for J; bases not matched to a gene: 9. CDR3 residues: CASSPGGGERQYF. The CDR3 DNA is TGTGCCAGCAGTCCGGGCGGGGGGGAAAGGCAGTATTTT.

V gene TRBV4-3 combines with J gene TRBJ1-4; D might be TRBD1 (6 bases). This CDR3 region has 14 residues. V lost 4 bases, J lost 4 bases, and 10 bases lay in between. Per germline, CDR1 LGHNA and CDR2 YSLEER. Here the CDR3 reads CASSPKGGNEKLFF. The CDR3 bases are TGCGCCAGCAGCCCGAAGGGGGGTAATGAAAAACTGTTTTTT.

The rearrangement links TRBV11-2 to TRBJ2-6; D is perhaps TRBD1 (5 bases). Trimming cost V 5 bases and J 2 bases, with 16 bases left between them. Germline lookup yields CDR1 SGHAT and CDR2 FQNNGV. The CDR3 runs 17 residues. DNA of the CDR3: TGTGCCAGCAGCAAAGCCCAGGGCGCCGCTGGGGCCAACGTCCTGACTTTC. This translates into CASSKAQGAAGANVLTF. The entire variable domain, with the rest obtained from reference TRBV11-2 and TRBJ2-6, is as follows: EAGVAQSPRYKIIEKRQSVAFWCNPISGHATLYWYQQILGQGPKLLIQFQNNGVVDDSQLPKDRFSAERLKGVDSTLKIQPAKLEDSAVYLCASSKAQGAAGANVLTFGAGSRLTVL.

The V call is TRBV11-1, the J call TRBJ1-5; D call uncertain. Germline CDR1 and CDR2: SGHAT and FQDESV (reference sequence). With 3 bases removed from V and 1 base from J, the gap between germline ends came to 10 bases. CDR3 length: 15 residues. The CDR3 DNA follows: TGTGCCAGCAGCTTCGACGGAAGAAGCAATCAGCCCCAGCATTTT. It codes for CASSFDGRSNQPQHF.

This clonotype was recorded a few times. The J gene is TRBJ2-1, the V gene TRBV12-3 or TRBV12-4; D possibly corresponds to TRBD1 (6 bases). The CDR3 length is 11 residues. With 6 bases removed from V and 12 bases from J, the gap between germline ends came to 12 bases. CDR3 coding DNA: TGTGCCAGCAGCGTGACAGGCTGGCAGTTCTTC. It is translated as CASSVTGWQFF.

The chain combines TRBV15 with TRBJ2-7; weak D call: TRBD1 (5 bases). The germline V gene has CDR1 LNHNV and CDR2 YYDKDF (reference sequence). V was clipped by 8 bases and J by 3 bases, with 11 bases between them. CDR3 length equals 12 residues. The CDR3 sequence is CATGVGHYEQYF. The CDR3 DNA sequence: TGTGCCACCGGGGTGGGGCACTACGAGCAGTACTTC.

This clonotype was counted between two and nine times. V and J are TRBV6-2 or TRBV6-3 and TRBJ2-1; D not certain. V dropped 8 bases and J dropped 2 bases, with 22 bases sitting between them. CDR1 and CDR2 from the germline V gene are MNHEY and SVGEGT. CDR3 size: 17 residues. The CDR3 nucleotides read TGTGCCAGCCTCACACTCAGGACCATCAAGACCTACAATGAGCAGTTCTTC. Translated: CASLTLRTIKTYNEQFF.

This clonotype was recorded a few times. The chain recombines TRBV5-6 with TRBJ2-5, with TRBD1 matching over 9 bases. Germline-derived CDR1 and CDR2 are SGHDT and YYEEEE. With V trimmed by 0 bases and J by 1 base, 4 bases remained unmatched. The CDR3 is 16 residues long. The CDR3 coding sequence is TGTGCCAGCAGCTTGGCCGGGACAGGGATCCAAGAGACCCAGTACTTC. Encoded protein: CASSLAGTGIQETQYF.